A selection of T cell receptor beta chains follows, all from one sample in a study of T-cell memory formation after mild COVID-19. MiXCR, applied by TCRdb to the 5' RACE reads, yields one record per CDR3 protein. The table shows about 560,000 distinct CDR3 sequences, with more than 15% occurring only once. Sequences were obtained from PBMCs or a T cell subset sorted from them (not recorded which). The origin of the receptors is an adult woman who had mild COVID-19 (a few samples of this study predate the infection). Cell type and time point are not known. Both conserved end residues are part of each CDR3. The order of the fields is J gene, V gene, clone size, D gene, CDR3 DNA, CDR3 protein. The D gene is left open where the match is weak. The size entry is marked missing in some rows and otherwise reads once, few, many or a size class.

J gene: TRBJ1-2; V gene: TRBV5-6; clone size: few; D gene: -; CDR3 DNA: TGTGCCAGCAGCCCTGCTATGGCAGTCAACTATGGCTACACCTTC; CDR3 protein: CASSPAMAVNYGYTF
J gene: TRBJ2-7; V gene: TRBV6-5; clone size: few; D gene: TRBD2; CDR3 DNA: TGTGCCAGCAGTTCCTCCCCGGGACTAGCGGCCTACGAGCAGTACTTC; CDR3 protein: CASSSSPGLAAYEQYF
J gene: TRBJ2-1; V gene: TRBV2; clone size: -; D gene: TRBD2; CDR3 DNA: TGTGCCAGCAGCGCTGGAAGACTAGCGGGAGTATACAATGAGCAGTTCTTC; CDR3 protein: CASSAGRLAGVYNEQFF
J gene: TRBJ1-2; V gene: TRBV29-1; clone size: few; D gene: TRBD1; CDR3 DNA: TGCAGCGCAGTGACAGGGAGGGACTATGGCTACACCTTC; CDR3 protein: CSAVTGRDYGYTF
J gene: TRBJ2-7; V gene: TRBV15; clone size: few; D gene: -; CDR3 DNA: TGTGCCACCAGCAGAGATGGGTCCCTTACCCCCTACGAGCAGTACTTC; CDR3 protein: CATSRDGSLTPYEQYF
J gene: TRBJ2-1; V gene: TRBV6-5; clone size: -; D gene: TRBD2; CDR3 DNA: TGTGCCAGCAGTTACTCACTAGCGGGGGCGTATGAGCAGTTCTTC; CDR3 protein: CASSYSLAGAYEQFF
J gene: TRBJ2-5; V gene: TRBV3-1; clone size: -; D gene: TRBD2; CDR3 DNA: TGTGCCAGCAGCCAAGTGAAGCGGGGTCCCGAGACCCAGTACTTC; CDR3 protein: CASSQVKRGPETQYF
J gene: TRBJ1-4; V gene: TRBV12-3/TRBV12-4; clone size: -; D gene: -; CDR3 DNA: TGTGCCAGCAGTTTGGATAGGGGGGCCGGTGAAAAACTGTTTTTT; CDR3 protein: CASSLDRGAGEKLFF
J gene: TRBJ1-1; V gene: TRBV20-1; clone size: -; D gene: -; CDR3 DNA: TGCAGTGCTAGAGATTTTGAGGGGACCAATCCTGGGGGCACTGAAGCTTTCTTT; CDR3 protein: CSARDFEGTNPGGTEAFF
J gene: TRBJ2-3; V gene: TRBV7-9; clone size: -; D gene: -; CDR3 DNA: TGTGCCAGCAGCCCCACTAGTGCAGGGTCCAGCACAGATACGCAGTATTTT; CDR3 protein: CASSPTSAGSSTDTQYF
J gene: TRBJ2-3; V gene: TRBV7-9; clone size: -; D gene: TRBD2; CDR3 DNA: TGTGCCAGCAGCTCCTGGACTAGCGGGAGGACAGATACGCAGTATTTT; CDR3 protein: CASSSWTSGRTDTQYF
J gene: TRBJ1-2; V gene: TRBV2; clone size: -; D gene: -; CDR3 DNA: TGTGCCAGCCTCCCGCCCAACGAAGGAGGCTACACCTTC; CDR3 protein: CASLPPNEGGYTF
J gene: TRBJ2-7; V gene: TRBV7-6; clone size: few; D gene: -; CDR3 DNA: TGTGCCAGCAGCTCACCCTTCGGGGGGCTAGGAACCTACGAGCAGTACTTC; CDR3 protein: CASSSPFGGLGTYEQYF
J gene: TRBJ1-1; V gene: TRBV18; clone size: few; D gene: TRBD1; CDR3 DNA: TGTGCCAGCTCACCACAGACAGGGGTTAGCGAAAACACTGAAGCTTTCTTT; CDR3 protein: CASSPQTGVSENTEAFF
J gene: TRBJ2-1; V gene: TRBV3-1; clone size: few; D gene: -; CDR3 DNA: TGTGCCAGCAGTGGCCAGGAGCAGTTCTTC; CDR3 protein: CASSGQEQFF
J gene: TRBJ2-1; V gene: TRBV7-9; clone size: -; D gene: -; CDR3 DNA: TGTGCCAGCAGCTTTTCGGGAAACAATGGGCAGTTCTTC; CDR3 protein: CASSFSGNNGQFF
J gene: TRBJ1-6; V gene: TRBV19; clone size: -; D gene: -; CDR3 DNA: TGTGCCAGTAGTTCCAGGGGAACCTATAATTCACCCCTCCACTTT; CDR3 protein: CASSSRGTYNSPLHF
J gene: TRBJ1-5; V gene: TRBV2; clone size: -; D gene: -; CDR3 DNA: TGTGCCAGCAGGCCCGAGATTGACACCCAGCCCCAGCATTTT; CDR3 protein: CASRPEIDTQPQHF
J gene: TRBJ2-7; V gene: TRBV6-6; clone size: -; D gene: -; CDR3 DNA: TGTGCCAGCAGACCCGGGACGGGGGCCTACGAGCAGTACTTC; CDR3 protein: CASRPGTGAYEQYF
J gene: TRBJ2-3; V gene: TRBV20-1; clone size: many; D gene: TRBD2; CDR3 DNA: TGCAGTGCTAGAACTAGCGGCACAGATACGCAGTATTTT; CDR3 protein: CSARTSGTDTQYF
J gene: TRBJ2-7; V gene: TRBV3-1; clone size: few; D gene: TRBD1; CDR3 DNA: TGTGCCAGCAGCCAAGATGAGGGACAGCATTCCTACGAGCAGTACTTC; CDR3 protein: CASSQDEGQHSYEQYF
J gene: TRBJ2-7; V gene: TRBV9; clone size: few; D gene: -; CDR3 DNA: TGTGCCAGCAGCGCCCAGGGAGGGGGTATTTACGAGCAGTACTTC; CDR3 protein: CASSAQGGGIYEQYF
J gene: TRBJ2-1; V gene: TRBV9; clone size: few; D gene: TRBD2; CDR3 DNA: TGTGCCAGCAGCGTAACTAGCGGGAGGAGTATTGAGCAGTTCTTC; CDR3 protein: CASSVTSGRSIEQFF
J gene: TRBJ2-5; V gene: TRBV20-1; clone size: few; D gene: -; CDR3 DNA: TGCAGTGCTAGAATGGGGGGCCCGACCCAGTACTTC; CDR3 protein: CSARMGGPTQYF
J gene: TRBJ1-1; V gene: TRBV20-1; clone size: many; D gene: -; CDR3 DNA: TGCAGTGCTAGAGATGGGACAAGGAGCACTGAAGCTTTCTTT; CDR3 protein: CSARDGTRSTEAFF
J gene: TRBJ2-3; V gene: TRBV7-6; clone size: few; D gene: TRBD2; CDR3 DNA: TGTGCCAGCAGCATTCGGACTAGCCCTAGCACAGATACGCAGTATTTT; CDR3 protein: CASSIRTSPSTDTQYF
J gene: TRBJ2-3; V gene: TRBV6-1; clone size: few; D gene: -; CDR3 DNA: TGTGCCAGCAGTACCGCTCTAGTTGGGGGCACAGATACGCAGTATTTT; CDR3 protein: CASSTALVGGTDTQYF
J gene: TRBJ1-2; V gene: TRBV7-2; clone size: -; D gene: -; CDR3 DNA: TGTGCCAGCAGCTTTCCGACCGCTAACTATGGCTACACCTTC; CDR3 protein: CASSFPTANYGYTF
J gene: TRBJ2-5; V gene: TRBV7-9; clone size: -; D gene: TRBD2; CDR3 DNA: TGTGCCAGCAGCTTAAAGCGACTAGCGGGGACCCAGTACTTC; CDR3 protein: CASSLKRLAGTQYF
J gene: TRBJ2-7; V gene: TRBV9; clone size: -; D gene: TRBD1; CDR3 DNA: TGTGCCAGCAGCGTTAACACAGGGGGCCCCCACGAGCAGTACTTC; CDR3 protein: CASSVNTGGPHEQYF
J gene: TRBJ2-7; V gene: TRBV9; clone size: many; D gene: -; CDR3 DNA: TGTGCCAGCGGTGGACTATCGGGCCACGAGCAGTACTTC; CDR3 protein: CASGGLSGHEQYF
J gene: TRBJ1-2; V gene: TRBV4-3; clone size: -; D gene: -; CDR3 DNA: TGCGCCAGCAGCCCAGGACAGCTTAACTATGGCTACACCTTC; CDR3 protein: CASSPGQLNYGYTF
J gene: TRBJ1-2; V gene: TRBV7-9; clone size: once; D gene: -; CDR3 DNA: TGTGCCAGCAGCTTCCTTGGACAGCGACGTTCTAACTATGGCTACACCTTC; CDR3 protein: CASSFLGQRRSNYGYTF
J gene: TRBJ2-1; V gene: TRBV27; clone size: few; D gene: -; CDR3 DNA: TGTGCCAGCAGAACCCCCGGCCCCTACAATGAGCAGTTCTTC; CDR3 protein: CASRTPGPYNEQFF
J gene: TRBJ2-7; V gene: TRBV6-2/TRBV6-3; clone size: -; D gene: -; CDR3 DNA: TGTGCCAGCAGCCCTGGACAGAACTTACGAGGGCAGTACTTC; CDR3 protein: CASSPGQNLRGQYF
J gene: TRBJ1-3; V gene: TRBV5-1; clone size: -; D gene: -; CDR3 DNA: TGCGCCAGCAGCTTGGAGGGGCCGACACACTCTGGAAACACCATATATTTT; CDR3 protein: CASSLEGPTHSGNTIYF
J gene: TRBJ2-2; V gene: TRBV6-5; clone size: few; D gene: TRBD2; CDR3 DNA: TGTGCCAGCGTGGTAGCGGGAGGGCAAGGGGAGCTGTTTTTT; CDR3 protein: CASVVAGGQGELFF
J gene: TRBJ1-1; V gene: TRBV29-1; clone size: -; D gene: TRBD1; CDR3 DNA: TGCAGCGTTGGGACAGGGGCGCGAGTGGCGGAAGCTTTCTTT; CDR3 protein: CSVGTGARVAEAFF
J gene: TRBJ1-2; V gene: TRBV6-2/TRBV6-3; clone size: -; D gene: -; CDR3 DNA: TGTGCCAGCAGTTACTCGGGAGTTTCCTATGGCTACACCTTC; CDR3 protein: CASSYSGVSYGYTF
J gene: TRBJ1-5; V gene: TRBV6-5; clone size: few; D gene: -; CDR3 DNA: TGTGCCAGCAGTTCCGCAGGCGGTCAGCCCCAGCATTTT; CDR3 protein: CASSSAGGQPQHF
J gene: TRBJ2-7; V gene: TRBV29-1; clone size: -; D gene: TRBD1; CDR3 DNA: TGCAGCGTCGAGACAGGGGAGGTTTTCTACGAGCAGTACTTC; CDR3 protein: CSVETGEVFYEQYF
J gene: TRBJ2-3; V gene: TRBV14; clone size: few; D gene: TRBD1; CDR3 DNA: TGTGCCAGCAGCGAGGAAGACAGGGCGGTTGGTGATACGCAGTATTTT; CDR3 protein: CASSEEDRAVGDTQYF
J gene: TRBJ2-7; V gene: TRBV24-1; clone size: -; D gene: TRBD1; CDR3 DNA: TGTGCCACCAGTGATCCCAGGACAGGGAACGAGCAGTACTTC; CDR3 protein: CATSDPRTGNEQYF
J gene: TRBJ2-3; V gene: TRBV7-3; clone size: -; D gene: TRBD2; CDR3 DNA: TGTGCCAGCAGCTCTAGCGGGCCTAGCACAGATACGCAGTATTTT; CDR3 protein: CASSSSGPSTDTQYF
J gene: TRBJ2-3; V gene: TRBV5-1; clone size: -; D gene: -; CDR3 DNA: TGCGCCAGCAGCTTGACCAGCGGAACTTTCACAGATACGCAGTATTTT; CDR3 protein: CASSLTSGTFTDTQYF
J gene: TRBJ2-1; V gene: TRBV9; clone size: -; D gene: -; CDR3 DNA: TGTGCCAGCAGCGTACAGGGTCGGAATGAGCAGTTCTTC; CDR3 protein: CASSVQGRNEQFF
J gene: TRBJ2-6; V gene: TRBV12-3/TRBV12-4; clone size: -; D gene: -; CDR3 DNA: TGTGCCAGCAGCTCCCAGAGGGGCGCGGTCCTGACTTTC; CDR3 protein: CASSSQRGAVLTF
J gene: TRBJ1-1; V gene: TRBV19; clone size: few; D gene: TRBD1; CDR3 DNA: TGTGCCAGTAGTAATGGGACAGGGGCAGTGAACACTGAAGCTTTCTTT; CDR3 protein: CASSNGTGAVNTEAFF
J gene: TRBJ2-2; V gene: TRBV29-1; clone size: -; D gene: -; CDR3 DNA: TGCAGCGTTGCACAGGCGAACACCGGGGAGCTGTTTTTT; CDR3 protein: CSVAQANTGELFF
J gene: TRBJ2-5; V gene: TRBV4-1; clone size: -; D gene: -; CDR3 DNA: TGCGCCAGCAGCCTACCAGGGATCGGAGAGACCCAGTACTTC; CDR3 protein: CASSLPGIGETQYF
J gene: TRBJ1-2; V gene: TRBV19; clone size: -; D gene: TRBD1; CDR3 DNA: TGTGCCAGTAGTATGGGACAGGGACAGCACTATGGCTACACCTTC; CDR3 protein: CASSMGQGQHYGYTF
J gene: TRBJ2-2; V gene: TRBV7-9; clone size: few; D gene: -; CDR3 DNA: TGTGCCAGCAGCTTGGGGAAAAAGGTCGGGGAGCTGTTTTTT; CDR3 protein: CASSLGKKVGELFF
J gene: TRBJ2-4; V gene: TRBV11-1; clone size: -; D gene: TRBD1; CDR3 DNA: TGTGCCAGCAGCTTAGCCCAGGGGGTGTCCAAAAACATTCAGTACTTC; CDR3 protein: CASSLAQGVSKNIQYF